Listed here are 20 T cell receptor beta chains from one sample, sequenced in a study of T cell clonality in common variable immunodeficiency. Their specific antigens are unknown. Overall study findings and caveats: Reportedly, TCR beta sequences from common variable immunodeficiency showed fewer deletions and N-nucleotide insertions.

Sequenced by immunoSEQ multiplex PCR; TCRdb stores in-frame clones only, minus some. This sample has around 30,000 clones, each found more than once. Sequences were obtained from peripheral blood mononuclear cells. The source is a human donor with common variable immunodeficiency.

On this clone: The sequence runs out 3 residues before the end of the CDR3; the remainder is reconstructed from the germline J gene. This sequence joins TRBV6-1 and TRBJ2-1, with 8 nucleotides matching TRBD1. The CDR3 has 15 residues. The germline CDR1 and CDR2 sequences are MNHNS and SASEGT. The ends lost 2 bases at V and 7 bases at J; junction bases unmatched: 7. CDR3 DNA (partial): TGTGCCAGCAGTGAAAGACCGACAGGGGTTAATGAG. Translation gives CASSERPTGVNE. The CDR3 in its entirety is CASSERPTGVNEQFF.

This clone was detected only a few times. Read data end 3 residues before the CDR3 end; the end is taken from the germline J gene. The chain carries TRBV19 and TRBJ2-1; 7 bases map to TRBD2. The V segment lost 5 bases and the J segment 2 bases; nucleotides outside the gene matches: 3. The CDR3 is 14 residues long. Looked up from germline, CDR1 is LNHDA and CDR2 is SQIVND (reference sequence). Incomplete CDR3 DNA: TGTGCCAGTAGTCTCGCGGGGGCCTACAATGAG. Protein: CASSLAGAYNE. The whole CDR3 is CASSLAGAYNEQFF.

There are a few counts of this clone. The missing CDR3 end, 3 residues past where the read stops, is filled in from the germline J gene. J is TRBJ1-1 and V is TRBV6-2 or TRBV6-3; possibly TRBD1 for D (6 bases). Germline V lookup: CDR1 MNHEY, CDR2 SVGEGT. CDR3 length equals 13 residues. The V and J ends lost 8 bases and 2 bases respectively, with 12 bases between them. The CDR3 here is CASLGTLNTEAFF. The part of the CDR3 DNA that was read is TGTGCCAGCCTCGGGACATTAAACACTGAA.

This clone has just a few counts. The CDR3 extends 3 residues past the end of the read, so its final part is completed from the germline J gene. This chain joins TRBV5-6 and TRBJ2-7; D call uncertain. Trimming left V 3 bases short and J 3 bases short, with 10 bases between. Germline CDR1 SGHDT, CDR2 YYEEEE. The CDR3 runs 13 residues. This chain's CDR3 is CASSSSTSYEQYF. The sequenced part of the CDR3 DNA is TGTGCCAGCAGCTCGTCCACCAGCTACGAG.

This clone turned up a few times. The read stops 3 residues short of the end of the CDR3; the missing end is completed from the germline J gene. The chain is built from TRBV19 and TRBJ2-7; D is perhaps TRBD2 (6 bases). The CDR3 contains 14 residues. The germline V and J ends were trimmed by 4 bases and 2 bases, with 12 bases remaining between them. The germline V gene has CDR1 LNHDA and CDR2 SQIVND (reference sequence). The CDR3 bases that were read are TGTGCCAGTAGTACAGAGGCGGGGCCCTACGAG. Residues: CASSTEAGPYE. The entire CDR3 is CASSTEAGPYEQYF.

This clone has more than one count but fewer than ten. Read data end 3 residues before the CDR3 end; the end is taken from the germline J gene. The rearrangement links TRBV5-1 to TRBJ2-1; possible D gene TRBD2, 7 bases. The CDR3 totals 15 residues. The V end lost 2 bases, the J end lost 4 bases, and 13 bases lay between the germline ends. Germline V gene sequence: CDR1 SGHRS, CDR2 YFSETQ. Partial CDR3 DNA: TGCGCCAGCAGCTTATCAGGGGAGGGGTACAATGAG. It encodes CASSLSGEGYNE. The full CDR3 reads CASSLSGEGYNEQFF. The full variable domain, rest sourced from reference TRBV5-1 and TRBJ2-1, is KAGVTQTPRYLIKTRGQQVTLSCSPISGHRSVSWYQQTPGQGLQFLFEYFSETQRNKGNFPGRFSGRQFSNSRSEMNVSTLELGDSALYLCASSLSGEGYNEQFFGPGTRLTVL.

The sample holds a few counts of this clone. The CDR3 end falls 3 residues outside the read, so it is completed with the germline J gene. The gene calls are TRBV7-9 and TRBJ2-1, with 10 positions matching TRBD1. The CDR3 has 15 amino acids. CDR1 is SEHNR and CDR2 is FQNEAQ in the germline V gene (reference sequence). V shed 1 base and J 6 bases; nucleotides not matched to a gene: 3. This chain's CDR3 is CASSLVGQGGNEQFF. The DNA read from the CDR3 is TGTGCCAGCAGCTTAGTAGGACAGGGGGGCAATGAG. The full variable domain, completed using reference TRBV7-9 and TRBJ2-1, is DTGVSQNPRHKITKRGQNVTFRCDPISEHNRLYWYRQTLGQGPEFLTYFQNEAQLEKSRLLSDRFSAERPKGSFSTLEIQRTEQGDSAMYLCASSLVGQGGNEQFFGPGTRLTVL.

Only a few counts were recorded for this clone. With the read ending 3 residues before the CDR3 end, the germline J gene is used to fill in that end. V and J are TRBV5-1 and TRBJ2-5; 7 bases map to TRBD2. Germline lookup yields CDR1 SGHRS and CDR2 YFSETQ. CDR3 length: 15 amino acids. V shed 0 bases and J 5 bases; nucleotides not matched to a gene: 7. The CDR3 region is CASSLDAGEGETQYF. The sequenced CDR3 bases are TGCGCCAGCAGCTTGGACGCGGGGGAGGGGGAGACC. The full variable domain, in which reference TRBV5-1 and TRBJ2-5 provide the parts outside the CDR3, is KAGVTQTPRYLIKTRGQQVTLSCSPISGHRSVSWYQQTPGQGLQFLFEYFSETQRNKGNFPGRFSGRQFSNSRSEMNVSTLELGDSALYLCASSLDAGEGETQYFGPGTRLLVL.

This clone was found a few times. The sequenced fragment ends 3 residues before the CDR3 boundary, so the rest is inferred from the germline J gene. The chain has TRBV6-1 and TRBJ2-5, with 12 bases fitting TRBD2. CDR1 is MNHNS and CDR2 is SASEGT in the germline V gene. This CDR3 spans 15 amino acids. The V gene end was trimmed by 3 bases and the J gene end by 6 bases; junction bases not matched to a gene: 5. The sequenced CDR3 bases are TGTGCCAGCAGTGATGGACTAGCGGGGTTAAAGACC. Translating it yields CASSDGLAGLKT. The whole CDR3 sequence is CASSDGLAGLKTQYF.

On this clone itself: Read data end 3 residues before the CDR3 end; the end is taken from the germline J gene. V and J are TRBV7-9 and TRBJ1-2; the D gene is possibly TRBD1 (5 bases). The V end lost 5 bases, the J end lost 3 bases, and 10 bases lay between the germline ends. The CDR3 contains 13 residues. Germline V gives CDR1 SEHNR, CDR2 FQNEAQ (reference sequence). The DNA read from the CDR3 is TGTGCCAGCAGCCCCAGGGATCACTATGGC. This encodes CASSPRDHYG. The CDR3 in its entirety is CASSPRDHYGYTF.

This clone is labeled as medium-sized. Read coverage stops 3 residues before the CDR3 terminus; the germline J gene supplies the remainder. The chain carries TRBV18 and TRBJ2-7; D could derive from TRBD1 or TRBD2 (7 bases each). This CDR3 is 15 amino acids long. Per the germline V gene, CDR1 is KGHSH and CDR2 is LQKENI. Deletions cut 3 bases from V and 4 bases from J, with 16 bases between. This CDR3 is CASSPSRGRVYEQYF. CDR3 DNA, as far as it was read: TGTGCCAGCTCACCTTCCAGGGGGAGGGTATACGAG.

This clone has a count of ten or more. With the read ending 3 residues before the CDR3 end, the germline J gene is used to fill in that end. Different DNA sequences within this sample yield the same CDR3. This chain uses TRBV18 with TRBJ2-3, with 12 bases fitting TRBD1. V gave up 3 bases and J gave up 3 bases; unmatched junction bases: 4. Germline V gene sequence: CDR1 KGHSH, CDR2 LQKENI. CDR3 length: 16 residues. Incomplete CDR3 DNA: TGTGCCAGCTCACCGCCGGGACAGGGGGCTACAGATACG. Protein: CASSPPGQGATDT. In full, the CDR3 reads CASSPPGQGATDTQYF.

This clone was recorded many times. The CDR3 extends 3 residues past the end of the read, so its final part is completed from the germline J gene. V and J are TRBV20-1 and TRBJ2-3; 8 bases align to TRBD2. Germline lookup yields CDR1 DFQATT and CDR2 SNEGSKA (reference sequence). The V gene end was trimmed by 3 bases and the J gene end by 0 bases; junction bases not matched to a gene: 5. This CDR3 is built from 15 residues. CDR3 sequence: CSASRAGDSTDTQYF. Partial CDR3 DNA: TGCAGTGCTAGTAGAGCGGGGGATAGCACAGATACG.

This clone was detected many times. The read comes to an end 3 residues before the CDR3 does, leaving the germline J gene to fill in the end. V usage is TRBV29-1 and J usage is TRBJ1-1; perhaps TRBD1 as D (5 bases). CDR3 length: 14 residues. CDR1 SQVTM and CDR2 ANQGSEA come from the germline V gene. V shed 4 bases and J shed 3 bases, with 15 bases lying between them. CDR3 protein: CSVVSTAHDTEAFF. CDR3 bases read: TGCAGCGTTGTCTCGACAGCTCATGACACTGAA. The full variable domain, with the rest looked up from reference TRBV29-1 and TRBJ1-1, is SAVISQKPSRDICQRGTSLTIQCQVDSQVTMMFWYRQQPGQSLTLIATANQGSEATYESGFVIDKFPISRPNLTFSTLTVSNMSPEDSSIYLCSVVSTAHDTEAFFGQGTRLTVV.

This clone came up many times. The CDR3 end is not reached by the read, which stops 3 residues before it; the germline J gene fills it in. This chain joins TRBV28 and TRBJ2-6; D uncertain. The length of the CDR3 is 12 residues. The V end lost 4 bases, the J end lost 4 bases, and 2 bases lay between the germline ends. The germline CDR1 and CDR2 sequences are MDHEN and SYDVKM. CDR3 in amino acids: CASSSGANVLTF. CDR3 bases read: TGTGCCAGCAGTTCAGGGGCCAACGTC.

A word on this clone: The sequence runs out 3 residues before the end of the CDR3; the remainder is reconstructed from the germline J gene. The rearrangement links TRBV19 to TRBJ1-1; tentative D call: TRBD1 (6 bases). The CDR3 has 14 residues. V was cut by 5 bases and J by 3 bases, with 13 bases left in between. Per the germline V gene, CDR1 is LNHDA and CDR2 is SQIVND (reference sequence). The covered CDR3 bases are TGTGCCAGTAGTTTCAGGGGTCTCTACACTGAA. Its translation: CASSFRGLYTE. The complete CDR3 sequence is CASSFRGLYTEAFF.

This clone was counted many times. Coverage ceases 3 residues before the CDR3 finishes, and the germline J gene fills in the end. The V call is TRBV5-1, the J call TRBJ2-7; D may be TRBD1 (7 bases). CDR1 is SGHRS and CDR2 is YFSETQ in the germline V gene. The CDR3 covers 13 residues. V shed 4 bases and J shed 2 bases, with 10 bases lying between them. The CDR3 loop reads CASSGGTAYEQYF. CDR3 bases read: TGCGCCAGCAGCGGCGGGACAGCCTACGAG.

This clone showed up just a few times. The read comes to an end 3 residues before the CDR3 does, leaving the germline J gene to fill in the end. The rearrangement links TRBV6-2 or TRBV6-3 to TRBJ1-2; 8 bases fit TRBD1. The CDR3 is 13 residues long. Germline loops: CDR1 MNHEY, CDR2 SVGEGT. The covered CDR3 bases are TGTGCCAGCAGTTCAGCCAGGGGGCAAGGC. Protein: CASSSARGQG. In full, the CDR3 reads CASSSARGQGYTF.

This clone has more than one count but fewer than ten. This CDR3 is CASSPQQGTYNSPLHF. The sequenced part of the CDR3 DNA is TGTGCCAGCTCACCGCAGCAGGGCACCTATAATTCACCC. This chain connects TRBV18 to TRBJ1-6; a weak D match, TRBD1 (5 bases). Sequencing ends 3 residues short of the CDR3 end; the germline J gene provides the rest. Trimming pared 3 bases from V and 2 bases from J, leaving 11 bases between. This CDR3 region has 16 residues. CDR1 is KGHSH and CDR2 is LQKENI in the germline V gene. Complete variable domain (other parts from reference TRBV18 and TRBJ1-6): NAGVMQNPRHLVRRRGQEARLRCSPMKGHSHVYWYRQLPEEGLKFMVYLQKENIIDESGMPKERFSAEFPKEGPSILRIQQVVRGDSAAYFCASSPQQGTYNSPLHFGNGTRLTVT.

A remark on this clone: The read stops 3 residues short of the end of the CDR3; the missing end is completed from the germline J gene. The V gene is TRBV6-2 or TRBV6-3, the J gene TRBJ2-2, with 8 bases fitting TRBD2. The CDR3 loop spans 17 amino acids. Germline assignment: CDR1 MNHEY and CDR2 SVGEGT. The ends lost 0 bases at V and 4 bases at J; junction bases unmatched: 7. CDR3 amino acids: CASSYSEVLAGTGELFF. The DNA read from the CDR3 is TGTGCCAGCAGTTACTCGGAGGTTCTAGCGGGCACCGGGGAG.